The 23 T cell receptor beta chains given below trace back to one sample, sequenced in a study of T cells in Graves' hyperthyroidism and ophthalmopathy. TCR beta CDR3 region amplification was performed from RNA transcripts. Researchers ran a first-round RT-PCR on the TCR CDR3 using the HTBI primer set. TCRdb passed the multiplex PCR reads through MiXCR, listing each CDR3 protein once. The sample holds some 650,000 distinct CDR3 sequences; roughly 15% are singletons and the top ten take 2.5% to 4%. Sequencing was performed on blood. The receptors shown here come from a woman aged 40 to 50 with Graves' ophthalmopathy.

This clonotype was observed many times. The rearrangement links TRBV5-1 to TRBJ1-6, with 7 bases matching TRBD1. The CDR3 runs 14 residues. CDR1 SGHRS and CDR2 YFSETQ come from the germline V gene. Trimming took 0 bases from V and 14 from J; bases not matched to a gene: 8. CDR3 sequence reads: CASSLETGLSALHF. As DNA, the CDR3 is TGCGCCAGCAGCTTGGAGACAGGGCTATCGGCCCTCCACTTT.

The chain links TRBV28 to TRBJ2-7; TRBD1 is a possible D gene (5 bases). Trimming took 4 bases from V and 0 from J, leaving 10 bases between them. Germline V CDR1 and CDR2: MDHEN, SYDVKM. There are 14 residues in the CDR3. CDR3 sequence reads: CASSSETASYEQYF. CDR3 DNA: TGTGCCAGCAGTTCCGAGACAGCCTCCTACGAGCAGTACTTC.

This clonotype came up many times. This rearrangement joins TRBV7-3 to TRBJ1-1; the match to TRBD1 covers 8 bases. The CDR3 runs to 14 residues. Germline-derived CDR1 and CDR2 are SGHTA and FQGTGA. The ends lost 2 bases at V and 4 bases at J; junction bases unmatched: 3. The CDR3: CASSLQGARTEAFF. CDR3 nucleotides: TGTGCCAGCAGCTTACAGGGGGCGCGCACTGAAGCTTTCTTT.

This clonotype was recorded at least ten times. The chain recombines TRBV12-5 with TRBJ1-1; unclear D gene. CDR3 length: 11 amino acids. Germline-derived CDR1 and CDR2 are LGHNT and FRNRAP. Trimming took off 5 bases at V and 8 bases at J, with 9 bases between the two ends. CDR3 residues: CASGTPMEAFF. The CDR3 coding sequence is TGTGCTAGTGGTACCCCAATGGAAGCTTTCTTT.

The V gene is TRBV6-2 or TRBV6-3, the J gene TRBJ1-4; possible D gene TRBD1, 5 bases. V was clipped by 5 bases and J by 4 bases, with 17 bases between them. The CDR3 extends over 16 amino acids. Germline CDR1 reads MNHEY; CDR2 reads SVGEGT. For the CDR3, the DNA is TGTGCCAGCAGTGGGGTCGCGAGGGGCAATAATGAAAAACTGTTTTTT. This encodes CASSGVARGNNEKLFF.

This clonotype has ten or more counts. The chain couples TRBV12-3 or TRBV12-4 to TRBJ1-2; 8 nucleotides agree with TRBD1. This CDR3 is 14 amino acids long. V was clipped by 5 bases and J by 4 bases; unmatched bases: 6. CDR3 coding DNA: TGTGCCAGCAGTCCCTCAGGGGGCGCCTATGGCTACACCTTC. Protein product: CASSPSGGAYGYTF.

This clonotype is a singleton in its sample. The chain recombines TRBV20-1 with TRBJ1-5; D might be TRBD1 (5 bases). Trimming removed 6 bases at V and 3 bases at J, with 12 bases between. Germline CDR1 and CDR2: DFQATT and SNEGSKA (reference sequence). The CDR3 totals 13 residues. In DNA form, the CDR3 reads TGCAGTGCGAGAAGGGACGTCAATCAGCCCCAGCATTTT. It yields the protein CSARRDVNQPQHF.

This clonotype was observed many times. The V gene is TRBV28, the J gene TRBJ1-2, with TRBD1 identical over 10 bases. The CDR3 contains 14 residues. The germline gives CDR1 MDHEN, CDR2 SYDVKM. Losses at the gene ends were 8 bases for V and 8 bases for J; bases not matched to a gene: 11. CDR3 amino acids: CASCGDRGNKGYTF. The CDR3 coding sequence is TGTGCCAGCTGCGGGGACAGGGGCAATAAGGGCTACACCTTC.

This clonotype was seen ten or more times. This chain uses TRBV30 with TRBJ2-2; D is unclear. The germline gives CDR1 GTSNPN, CDR2 SVGIG (reference sequence). The V end was cut by 1 base, the J end by 7 bases, with 7 bases between. This CDR3 comprises 12 residues. The CDR3 sequence: CAWSASGGELFF. CDR3 sequence (DNA): TGTGCCTGGAGTGCATCCGGCGGGGAGCTGTTTTTT.

The V gene is TRBV4-2, the J gene TRBJ1-2, with a possible D match to TRBD1 (5 bases). V was trimmed by 1 base and J by 5 bases, leaving 20 bases between them. The CDR3 is 17 residues long. The germline V gene has CDR1 LGHNA and CDR2 YNFKEQ. The CDR3 reads CASSQGFMQVGTYGYTF. In DNA, the CDR3 is TGTGCCAGCAGCCAAGGGTTTATGCAGGTGGGGACGTATGGCTACACCTTC.

The chain recombines TRBV6-1 with TRBJ1-5, with 8 bases matching TRBD1. V trimming: 7 bases; J trimming: 9 bases; junction bases outside the gene matches: 8. The CDR3 consists of 13 residues. Looked up from germline, CDR1 is MNHNS and CDR2 is SASEGT. The CDR3 loop is CASTLDRVGPQHF. The CDR3 nucleotides read TGTGCCAGCACCCTGGACAGGGTTGGGCCCCAGCATTTT.

This clonotype was detected a few times. V gene TRBV7-9 combines with J gene TRBJ2-5; TRBD2 matches 14 bases. The V gene's germline CDR1 is SEHNR and CDR2 FQNEAQ (reference sequence). The CDR3 contains 17 residues. V dropped 1 base and J dropped 7; count of bases not matched to a gene: 8. CDR3 sequence reads: CASSLGRQGTSGGTQYF. CDR3 in DNA: TGTGCCAGCAGCTTAGGTCGTCAAGGGACTAGCGGGGGGACCCAGTACTTC. The whole variable domain, remainder taken from reference TRBV7-9 and TRBJ2-5, is DTGVSQNPRHKITKRGQNVTFRCDPISEHNRLYWYRQTLGQGPEFLTYFQNEAQLEKSRLLSDRFSAERPKGSFSTLEIQRTEQGDSAMYLCASSLGRQGTSGGTQYFGPGTRLLVL.

This clonotype has a count of ten or more. The V call is TRBV5-6, the J call TRBJ1-1; tentative D call: TRBD1 (6 bases). Germline values: CDR1 SGHDT, CDR2 YYEEEE. This CDR3 has 13 amino acids. Trimming cost V 0 bases and J 5 bases, with 8 bases left between them. The CDR3 here is CASSLGGATEAFF. The CDR3 DNA reads as TGTGCCAGCAGCTTGGGGGGGGCTACTGAAGCTTTCTTT.

The rearrangement links TRBV7-2 to TRBJ2-1; tentatively, D is TRBD1 or TRBD2 (7 bases each). Trimming took off 5 bases at V and 4 bases at J, with 21 bases between the two ends. The CDR3 is 17 residues long. CDR1 and CDR2 (germline): SGHTA, FQGNSA. CDR3 DNA sequence: TGTGCCAGCAGCCCGAAATTGGGAGGGGGCAAATACAATGAGCAGTTCTTC. It translates to CASSPKLGGGKYNEQFF.

This clonotype has ten or more counts. The genes are TRBV11-2 and TRBJ2-1; 9 bases map to TRBD2. Germline V CDR1 and CDR2: SGHAT, FQNNGV. J gave up 4 bases and V 1 base, and 8 bases lay outside the gene matches. This CDR3 is built from 17 residues. CDR3 bases: TGTGCCAGCAGCTTAGTTCTCGGCGGGAGGGGGTACAATGAGCAGTTCTTC. It is translated as CASSLVLGGRGYNEQFF. Looking up the rest from reference TRBV11-2 and TRBJ2-1 gives the full variable domain: EAGVAQSPRYKIIEKRQSVAFWCNPISGHATLYWYQQILGQGPKLLIQFQNNGVVDDSQLPKDRFSAERLKGVDSTLKIQPAKLEDSAVYLCASSLVLGGRGYNEQFFGPGTRLTVL.

There are many counts of this clonotype. The chain uses TRBV2 and TRBJ2-1; D ambiguous. In germline, CDR1 is SNHLY, CDR2 FYNNEI. Trimming shortened V by 7 bases and J by 2 bases, and 15 bases separated the two germline ends. The CDR3 runs to 15 residues. CDR3 nucleotide sequence: TGTGCCAGCAATCCACTCCAACGACCCTACAATGAGCAGTTCTTC. This sequence encodes CASNPLQRPYNEQFF.

This clonotype was observed a few times. The chain has TRBV10-3 and TRBJ1-2; the D gene is possibly TRBD1 (6 bases). This CDR3 is 12 amino acids long. Germline V CDR1 and CDR2: ENHRY, SYGVKD. V dropped 3 bases and J dropped 7 bases, with 9 bases sitting between them. In DNA, the CDR3 is TGTGCCATCAGTGAACAGGGAAGTGGCTACACCTTC. Amino acid sequence: CAISEQGSGYTF.

The rearrangement joins TRBV30 to TRBJ1-5, with a weak D call TRBD1 (5 bases). CDR1 GTSNPN and CDR2 SVGIG come from the germline V gene (reference sequence). V was trimmed by 0 bases and J by 6 bases, leaving 9 bases between them. CDR3 length: 13 residues. CDR3 loop: CAWSVGAAQPQHF. As DNA, the CDR3 is TGTGCCTGGAGTGTAGGGGCGGCTCAGCCCCAGCATTTT.

This clonotype was observed many times. The rearrangement joins TRBV5-1 to TRBJ2-3; D remains ambiguous. The CDR3 runs to 17 residues. In germline, CDR1 is SGHRS, CDR2 YFSETQ. V dropped 0 bases and J dropped 2 bases, with 16 bases sitting between them. CDR3 nucleotide sequence: TGCGCCAGCAGCTTGGTTACCCTGGCAGACCCCACAGATACGCAGTATTTT. As protein: CASSLVTLADPTDTQYF.

This clonotype appeared many times. The chain is built from TRBV6-6 and TRBJ2-1; D could derive from TRBD1 or TRBD2 (5 bases each). The CDR3 has 14 residues. V lost 1 base and J lost 7, with 11 bases in between. From germline, CDR1 is MNHNY and CDR2 SVGAGI (reference sequence). This CDR3 is CASSYLERGNEQFF. The CDR3 DNA follows: TGTGCCAGCAGTTACTTGGAGAGGGGAAATGAGCAGTTCTTC.

This clonotype was seen many times. A junction boundary mismatches the germline segment, possibly from a read error. The chain recombines TRBV3-1 with TRBJ2-7; TRBD1 is a possible D gene (5 bases). This CDR3 comprises 12 residues. Germline V gene lookup returns CDR1 LGHDT and CDR2 YNNKEL (reference sequence). CDR3 DNA: TGCGCCAGCAGCCAGGGATCCTACGAGCAGTACTTC. It yields the protein CASSQGSYEQYF.

This clonotype showed up just a few times. The rearrangement joins TRBV7-9 to TRBJ2-1; TRBD2 might be the D (7 bases). This CDR3 has 15 residues. V was shortened by 6 bases and J by 8 bases, with 20 bases between the two germline ends. Germline CDR1 SEHNR, CDR2 FQNEAQ (reference sequence). CDR3 sequence (DNA): TGTGCCAGCAGTTCGCCCGGACAGCGGGGCGATGAGCAGTTCTTC. It specifies CASSSPGQRGDEQFF.

This clonotype was found a few times. The rearrangement links TRBV28 to TRBJ1-6; 7 bases are shared with TRBD1. The CDR3 runs to 16 residues. Germline loops: CDR1 MDHEN, CDR2 SYDVKM. V lost 4 bases to trimming and J lost 0 bases; unmatched junction nucleotides: 3. The chain's CDR3 is CASSWDSSSYNSPLHF. DNA for the CDR3: TGTGCCAGCAGTTGGGACAGCAGCTCCTATAATTCACCCCTCCACTTT.